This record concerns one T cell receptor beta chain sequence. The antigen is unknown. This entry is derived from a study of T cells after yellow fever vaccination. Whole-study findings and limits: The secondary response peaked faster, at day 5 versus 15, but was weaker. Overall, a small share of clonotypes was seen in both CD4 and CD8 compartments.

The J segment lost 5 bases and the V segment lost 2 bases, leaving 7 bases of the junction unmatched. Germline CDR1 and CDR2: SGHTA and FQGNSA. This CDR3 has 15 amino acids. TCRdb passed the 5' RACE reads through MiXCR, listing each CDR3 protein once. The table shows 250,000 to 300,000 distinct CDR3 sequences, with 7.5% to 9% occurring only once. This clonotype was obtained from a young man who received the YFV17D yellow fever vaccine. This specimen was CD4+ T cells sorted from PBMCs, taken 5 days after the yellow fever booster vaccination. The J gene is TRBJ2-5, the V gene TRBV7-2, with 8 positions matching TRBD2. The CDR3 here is CASSLRGGGAETQYF. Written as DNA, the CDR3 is TGTGCCAGCAGCTTACGGGGGGGTGGCGCGGAGACCCAGTACTTC.